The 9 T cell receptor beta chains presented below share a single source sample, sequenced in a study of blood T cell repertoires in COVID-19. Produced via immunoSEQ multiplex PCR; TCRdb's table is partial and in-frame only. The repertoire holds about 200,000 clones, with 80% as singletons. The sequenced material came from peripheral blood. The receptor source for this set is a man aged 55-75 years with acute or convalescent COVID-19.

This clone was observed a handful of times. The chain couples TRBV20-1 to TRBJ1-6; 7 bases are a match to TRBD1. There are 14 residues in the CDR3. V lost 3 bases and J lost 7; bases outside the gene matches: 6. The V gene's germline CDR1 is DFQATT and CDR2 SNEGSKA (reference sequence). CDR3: CSASDRDRNSPLHF. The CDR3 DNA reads TGCAGTGCTAGTGACAGGGATCGAAATTCACCCCTCCACTTT.

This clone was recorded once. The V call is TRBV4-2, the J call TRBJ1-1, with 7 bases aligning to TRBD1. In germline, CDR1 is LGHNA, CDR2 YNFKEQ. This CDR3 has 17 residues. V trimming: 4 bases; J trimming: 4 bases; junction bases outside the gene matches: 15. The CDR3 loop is CASSPWTGHKGGTEAFF. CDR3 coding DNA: TGTGCCAGCAGCCCCTGGACAGGACACAAAGGAGGCACTGAAGCTTTCTTT.

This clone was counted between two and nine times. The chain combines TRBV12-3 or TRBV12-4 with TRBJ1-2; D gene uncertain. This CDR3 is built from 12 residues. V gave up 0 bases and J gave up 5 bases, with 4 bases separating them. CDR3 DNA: TGTGCCAGCAGTTTAGCCGGTTATGGCTACACCTTC. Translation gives CASSLAGYGYTF.

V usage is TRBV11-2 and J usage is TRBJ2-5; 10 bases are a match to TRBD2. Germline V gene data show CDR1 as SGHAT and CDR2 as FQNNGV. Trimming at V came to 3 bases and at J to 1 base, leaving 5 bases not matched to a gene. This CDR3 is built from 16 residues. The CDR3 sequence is CASSFPRLAGQETQYF. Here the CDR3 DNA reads TGTGCCAGCAGCTTTCCCAGACTAGCGGGCCAAGAGACCCAGTACTTC.

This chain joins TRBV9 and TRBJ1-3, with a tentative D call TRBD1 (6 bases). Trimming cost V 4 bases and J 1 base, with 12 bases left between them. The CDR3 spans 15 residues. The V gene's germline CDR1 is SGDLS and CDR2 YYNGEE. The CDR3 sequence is CASSPRGGSGNTIYF. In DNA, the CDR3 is TGTGCCAGCAGCCCAAGGGGGGGGTCTGGAAACACCATATATTTT.

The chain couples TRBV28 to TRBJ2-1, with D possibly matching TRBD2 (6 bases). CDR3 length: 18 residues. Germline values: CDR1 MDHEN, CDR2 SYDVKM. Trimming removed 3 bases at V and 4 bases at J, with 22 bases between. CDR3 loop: CASSLIIGHGSNYNEQFF. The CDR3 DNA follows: TGTGCCAGCAGTTTGATCATTGGTCACGGGAGTAATTACAATGAGCAGTTCTTC.

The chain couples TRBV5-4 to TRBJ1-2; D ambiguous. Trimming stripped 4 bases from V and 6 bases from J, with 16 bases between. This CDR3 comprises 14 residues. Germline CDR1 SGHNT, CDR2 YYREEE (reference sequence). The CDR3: CASSPTGLGDGYTF. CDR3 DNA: TGTGCCAGCAGCCCTACGGGGTTGGGTGATGGCTACACCTTC. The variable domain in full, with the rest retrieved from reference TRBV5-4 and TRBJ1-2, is ETGVTQSPTHLIKTRGQQVTLRCSSQSGHNTVSWYQQALGQGPQFIFQYYREEENGRGNFPPRFSGLQFPNYSSELNVNALELDDSALYLCASSPTGLGDGYTFGSGTRLTVV.

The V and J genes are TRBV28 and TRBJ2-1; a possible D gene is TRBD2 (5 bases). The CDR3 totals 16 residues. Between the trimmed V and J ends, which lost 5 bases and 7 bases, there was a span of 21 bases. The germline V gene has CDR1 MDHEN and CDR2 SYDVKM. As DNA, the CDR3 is TGTGCCAGCAGTCCCTTTATGCGGAGTCGAGGGAATGAGCAGTTCTTC. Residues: CASSPFMRSRGNEQFF.

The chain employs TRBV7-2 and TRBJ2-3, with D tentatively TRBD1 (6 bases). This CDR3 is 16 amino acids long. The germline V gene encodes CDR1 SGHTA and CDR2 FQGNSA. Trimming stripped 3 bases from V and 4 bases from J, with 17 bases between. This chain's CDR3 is CASSFFPGAGADTQYF. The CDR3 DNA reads TGTGCCAGCAGCTTCTTCCCAGGGGCCGGCGCAGATACGCAGTATTTT.